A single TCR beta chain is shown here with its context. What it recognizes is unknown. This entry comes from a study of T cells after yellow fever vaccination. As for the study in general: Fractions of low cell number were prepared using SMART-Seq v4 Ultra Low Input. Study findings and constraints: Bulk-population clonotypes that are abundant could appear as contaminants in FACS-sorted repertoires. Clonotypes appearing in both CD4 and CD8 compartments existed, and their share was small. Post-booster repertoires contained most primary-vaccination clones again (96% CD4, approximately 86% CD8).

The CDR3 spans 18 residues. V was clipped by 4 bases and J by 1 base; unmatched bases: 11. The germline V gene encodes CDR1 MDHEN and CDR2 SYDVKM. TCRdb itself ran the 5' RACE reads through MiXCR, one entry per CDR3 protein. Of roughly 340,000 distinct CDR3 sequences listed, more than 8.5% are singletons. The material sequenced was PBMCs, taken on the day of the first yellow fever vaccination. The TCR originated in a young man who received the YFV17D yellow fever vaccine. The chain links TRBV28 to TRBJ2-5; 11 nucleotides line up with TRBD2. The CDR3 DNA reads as TGTGCCAGCAGTTCCCACCCCACTAGCGGGGGACTCCAAGAGACCCAGTACTTC. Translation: CASSSHPTSGGLQETQYF. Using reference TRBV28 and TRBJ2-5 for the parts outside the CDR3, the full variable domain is DVKVTQSSRYLVKRTGEKVFLECVQDMDHENMFWYRQDPGLGLRLIYFSYDVKMKEKGDIPEGYSVSREKKERFSLILESASTNQTSMYLCASSSHPTSGGLQETQYFGPGTRLLVL.